This T cell receptor beta chain was recovered during a study of OX40 agonist ivuxolimab in advanced cancers. About the study: Given to patients was ivuxolimab, an agonistic anti-OX40 (CD134) antibody. Dose-escalation subjects each had hepatocellular carcinoma, melanoma, renal cell or head and neck cancer.

Whole-study findings and limits: Averaged across samples, CD8+ T cells carried more expanded clones than CD4+ did.

As to this clone: Its target is not known.

Samples of blood were obtained at baseline, on cycle 4 day 1, and on cycle 7 day 1. The assay was immunoSEQ multiplex PCR, and TCRdb's table has in-frame clones only and misses some. In the table there are approximately 92,000 clones, approximately 94% of which are singletons. Germline V gene sequence: CDR1 SGHRS, CDR2 YFSETQ. V was trimmed by 1 base and J by 7 bases, leaving 15 bases between them. The CDR3 is 15 amino acids. The V call is TRBV5-1, the J call TRBJ2-1, with a tentative D call TRBD1 (6 bases). Sequencing used CD4+ or CD8+ T cells sorted from blood, obtained in a trial of the OX40 agonist ivuxolimab. The receptor was derived from an adult with an advanced solid tumor such as melanoma, head and neck, liver or kidney cancer. CDR3 bases: TGCGCCAGCAGCTTGTTGGGGCAGGGGCTGAATGAGCAGTTCTTC. The encoded protein is CASSLLGQGLNEQFF.